These 10 T cell receptor beta chains were sequenced from one sample in a study of shared clonotypes between healthy human individuals. This table comes from immunoSEQ multiplex PCR, and its TCRdb copy is limited to in-frame clones, with some not included. The data hold over 2 million clones, with less than 95% observed a single time. The sample was naive CD4+ T cells from PBMCs. Subset reported: CD45RA+ positively selected. These receptors originate from a man aged 18 to 30 in good health. Some clones in this sample may be carry-over from other donors' samples.

The chain employs TRBV11-2 and TRBJ2-1, with D perhaps TRBD2 (6 bases). The CDR3 covers 15 residues. Germline CDR1 reads SGHAT; CDR2 reads FQNNGV. The V end lost 4 bases, the J end lost 4 bases, and 14 bases lay between the germline ends. CDR3 DNA: TGTGCCAGCAGCTCTCAGGGACTGCTATACAATGAGCAGTTCTTC. Its translation is CASSSQGLLYNEQFF.

The chain carries TRBV7-2 and TRBJ1-2; D is unresolved. The germline gives CDR1 SGHTA, CDR2 FQGNSA. The CDR3 extends over 14 amino acids. With 1 base removed from V and 5 bases from J, the gap between germline ends came to 11 bases. The CDR3 loop is CASSLGARGYGYTF. CDR3 sequence (DNA): TGTGCCAGCAGCTTAGGGGCCCGTGGGTATGGCTACACCTTC.

This chain connects TRBV7-6 to TRBJ2-1; TRBD2 matches 9 bases. Germline V gene lookup returns CDR1 SGHVS and CDR2 FNYEAQ. V was pared by 1 base and J by 0 bases, with 4 bases of the junction left unmatched. The CDR3 is 17 amino acids. This CDR3 is CASSLGGRASSYNEQFF. The CDR3 coding sequence is TGTGCCAGCAGCTTAGGCGGGAGGGCGAGCTCCTACAATGAGCAGTTCTTC.

This chain uses TRBV5-1 with TRBJ2-7; tentatively, D is TRBD1 (5 bases). From germline, CDR1 is SGHRS and CDR2 YFSETQ. The V and J ends lost 0 bases and 3 bases respectively, with 10 bases between them. There are 14 residues in the CDR3. The CDR3 DNA is TGCGCCAGCAGCTTGGACAGGCGAAACTACGAGCAGTACTTC. This sequence encodes CASSLDRRNYEQYF.

The J gene is TRBJ2-1, the V gene TRBV7-9; D tentatively fits TRBD1 or TRBD2 (5 bases each). V was clipped by 6 bases and J by 8 bases, with 17 bases between them. From germline, CDR1 is SEHNR and CDR2 FQNEAQ (reference sequence). The CDR3 totals 14 residues. The CDR3 loop reads CASRHINGADEQFF. CDR3 nucleotides: TGTGCCAGCAGACACATTAACGGGGCCGATGAGCAGTTCTTC.

This clone has only one observation. The chain uses TRBV7-9 and TRBJ2-2, with D maybe TRBD1 (5 bases). The ends were cut back, 0 bases at V and 6 bases at J, with 11 bases in the middle. The CDR3 spans 15 residues. The germline gives CDR1 SEHNR, CDR2 FQNEAQ (reference sequence). CDR3 sequence reads: CASSLAAGFPGELFF. As DNA, the CDR3 is TGTGCCAGCAGCTTAGCTGCAGGGTTTCCCGGGGAGCTGTTTTTT.

This sequence joins TRBV19 and TRBJ2-1, with 9 positions matching TRBD2. After removal of 6 bases from V and 2 bases from J, the junction contained 5 bases not matched to a gene. This CDR3 has 15 residues. Germline CDR1 and CDR2: LNHDA and SQIVND (reference sequence). CDR3 bases: TGTGCCAGTAGCCGACTAGCGGATGCCTACAATGAGCAGTTCTTC. Its protein product is CASSRLADAYNEQFF.

This clone was detected once. V gene TRBV5-1 combines with J gene TRBJ2-1, with TRBD2 matching over 7 bases. V trimming: 3 bases; J trimming: 4 bases; junction bases outside the gene matches: 7. Germline assignment: CDR1 SGHRS and CDR2 YFSETQ. This CDR3 is 15 amino acids long. The CDR3 sequence: CASSSLSAGYNEQFF. The CDR3 DNA is TGCGCCAGCAGCTCCCTCTCAGCGGGGTACAATGAGCAGTTCTTC.

This clone showed up just once. V gene TRBV29-1 combines with J gene TRBJ1-2; D is perhaps TRBD1 (6 bases). The CDR3 totals 14 residues. Germline V lookup: CDR1 SQVTM, CDR2 ANQGSEA. The V gene lost 5 bases and the J gene lost 5 bases, with 18 bases spanning the gap. The CDR3 protein is CSVRAGALGYGYTF. In nucleotides, the CDR3 is TGCAGCGTTCGGGCGGGGGCCCTGGGGTATGGCTACACCTTC. Full variable domain (rest looked up from reference TRBV29-1 and TRBJ1-2): SAVISQKPSRDICQRGTSLTIQCQVDSQVTMMFWYRQQPGQSLTLIATANQGSEATYESGFVIDKFPISRPNLTFSTLTVSNMSPEDSSIYLCSVRAGALGYGYTFGSGTRLTVV.

The rearrangement uses TRBV27 and TRBJ2-7; TRBD2 matches 10 bases. The CDR3 consists of 13 residues. J lost 6 bases, V lost 4 bases, and 3 bases had no gene match. Germline V gene data show CDR1 as MNHEY and CDR2 as SMNVEV (reference sequence). The CDR3 is CASSSLAGGEQYF. CDR3 nucleotides: TGTGCCAGCAGTTCCTTAGCGGGAGGCGAGCAGTACTTC.